This T cell receptor (beta chain) stems from a study of blood T cell repertoires in COVID-19. Overall study: The cDNA or gDNA used as material had been derived from T cells, B-cell-depleted T cells, or PBMCs.

Some clones are missing from TCRdb's copy, which holds only in-frame ones; the method was immunoSEQ multiplex PCR. This sample yields around 340,000 clones, of which roughly nine tenths are seen a single time; over 3.5% belongs to the top ten. The V gene lost 1 base and the J gene lost 5 bases, with 6 bases spanning the gap. CDR1 and CDR2 from the germline V gene are LGHDT and YNNKEL (reference sequence). The CDR3 has 13 residues. Sequenced material: peripheral blood. The chain recombines TRBV3-1 (or the pseudogene TRBV3-2) with TRBJ1-5; D remains ambiguous. This receptor was obtained from a woman aged 55-70 years with COVID-19, enrolled during active disease. This CDR3 is CASSQGHYQPQHF. CDR3 sequence (DNA): TGTGCCAGCAGCCAAGGACACTATCAGCCCCAGCATTTT.